This T cell receptor beta chain comes out of a study of blood T cells in healthy people across ages. Germline V CDR1 and CDR2: SGHTA, FQGNSA. The CDR3 runs 14 residues. J gave up 1 base and V 8 bases, and 6 bases lay outside the gene matches. Primers used in a second PCR of about 6 to 11 cycles were a sample-barcoded 5' primer and a J-beta primer mix. Every cDNA molecule bore a tag from a template-switch adaptor containing 12 random nucleotides. A single record per CDR3 protein comes from TCRdb applying MiXCR to the 5' RACE reads. The sample has some 700,000 distinct CDR3 sequences; 22% are singletons. Every sample gave at least 5 micrograms of total RNA when it was extracted.

This TCR was sampled from a man between 65 and 85 years old in good health. Material for sequencing was blood. The chain is built from TRBV7-2 and TRBJ2-3; the match to TRBD1 covers 7 bases. This CDR3 reads CASGSGTGTDTQYF. CDR3 nucleotide sequence: TGTGCCAGCGGATCCGGGACAGGCACAGATACGCAGTATTTT. Supplemented by reference TRBV7-2 and TRBJ2-3, the full variable domain reads GAGVSQSPSNKVTEKGKDVELRCDPISGHTALYWYRQSLGQGLEFLIYFQGNSAPDKSGLPSDRFSAERTGGSVSTLTIQRTQQEDSAVYLCASGSGTGTDTQYFGPGTRLTVL.